Shown below are 8 T cell receptor beta chains from a single sample sequenced in a study of blood T cell repertoires in COVID-19. This table comes from immunoSEQ multiplex PCR, and its TCRdb copy is limited to in-frame clones, with some not included. Of around 190,000 clones detected, about 88% appear once; the ten largest clones hold about 1.7%. The sequenced sample was peripheral blood. The receptors originated from a man between 18 and 35 years old with active or convalescent COVID-19.

Of note for this clone: The junction departs from germline at one end; a sequencing error may be responsible. V and J are TRBV6-1 and TRBJ1-6; a weak D match, TRBD1 (6 bases). CDR1 is MNHNS, CDR2 SASEGT, per germline. The CDR3 extends over 13 amino acids. Written as DNA, the CDR3 is TGTGCCAGCAGTGATGGGGGGGCCCGAGGCGTCGAGTTT. Amino acids: CASSDGGARGVEF.

V usage is TRBV15 and J usage is TRBJ2-3, with 8 bases aligning to TRBD1. With 6 bases clipped from V and 0 bases from J, the junction kept 2 bases outside the gene matches. Germline V gene data show CDR1 as LNHNV and CDR2 as YYDKDF (reference sequence). The CDR3 covers 14 residues. CDR3 nucleotides: TGTGCCACCAGGCAGGGGGCTAGCACAGATACGCAGTATTTT. Amino acids: CATRQGASTDTQYF.

With respect to this clone: The identical CDR3 is also encoded by other nucleotide sequences in the sample. The V call is TRBV5-6, the J call TRBJ2-5; 7 bases agree with TRBD2. The CDR3 is 13 amino acids. The trim removed 4 bases at V and 7 bases at J, leaving 7 bases unmatched. Germline values: CDR1 SGHDT, CDR2 YYEEEE. DNA for the CDR3: TGTGCCAGCAGCCTGGCGGGGGTCGGGACCCAGTACTTC. This gives the protein CASSLAGVGTQYF. The full variable domain, its missing parts supplied by reference TRBV5-6 and TRBJ2-5, is DAGVTQSPTHLIKTRGQQVTLRCSPKSGHDTVSWYQQALGQGPQFIFQYYEEEERQRGNFPDRFSGHQFPNYSSELNVNALLLGDSALYLCASSLAGVGTQYFGPGTRLLVL.

The V and J genes are TRBV19 and TRBJ1-2, with TRBD1 identical over 9 bases. The CDR3 is 14 amino acids. The V and J ends lost 4 bases and 9 bases, in that order; junction bases with no gene match: 9. In germline, CDR1 is LNHDA, CDR2 SQIVND (reference sequence). CDR3 sequence: CASSTTGGTGSYTF. For the CDR3, the DNA is TGTGCCAGTAGTACTACAGGGGGCACAGGGAGCTACACCTTC.

The CDR3 DNA follows: TGTGCCAGCATGACGGACAGGGACGCTGAAGCTTTCTTT. Translation gives CASMTDRDAEAFF. This sequence joins TRBV6-5 and TRBJ1-1; 8 bases are a match to TRBD1. Germline V lookup: CDR1 MNHEY, CDR2 SVGAGI. The V gene end was trimmed by 7 bases and the J gene end by 6 bases; junction bases not matched to a gene: 7. CDR3 length equals 13 residues.

This chain uses TRBV27 with TRBJ2-7, with 9 positions matching TRBD1. Per germline, CDR1 MNHEY and CDR2 SMNVEV (reference sequence). The junction had 9 bases not matched to a gene; V was cut back by 5 bases and J by 4 bases. CDR3 length equals 15 residues. CDR3 residues: CASSQGQGIWYEQYF. The CDR3 DNA sequence: TGTGCCAGCAGTCAGGGACAGGGAATATGGTACGAGCAGTACTTC.

About this clone itself: The same CDR3 is also encoded by other DNA sequences in this sample. This chain joins TRBV6-2 or TRBV6-3 and TRBJ2-1; TRBD2 matches 10 bases. CDR1 MNHEY and CDR2 SVGEGT come from the germline V gene. Trimming cost V 3 bases and J 7 bases; bases outside gene matches: 6. The CDR3 runs 15 residues. As DNA, the CDR3 is TGTGCCAGCAGTTATCGGACTAGCGGATTGAATGAGCAGTTCTTC. It translates to CASSYRTSGLNEQFF.

The V and J genes are TRBV7-7 and TRBJ2-2; D uncertain. Between the trimmed V and J ends, which lost 5 bases and 4 bases, there was a span of 11 bases. The germline V gene has CDR1 SSHAT and CDR2 FNYEAQ (reference sequence). The CDR3 is 14 amino acids. CDR3 protein: CASSQTLVTGELFF. CDR3 nucleotides: TGTGCCAGCAGCCAGACATTAGTCACCGGGGAGCTGTTTTTT.